This T cell receptor beta chain comes out of a study of shared clonotypes between healthy human individuals (dated by TCRdb to the early 2020s). In terms of the full investigation: The cohort comprised two women and a few men aged 18 to 49 years. Blood TCR repertoires of about 5 healthy adults were deeply sequenced to estimate repertoire size and the extent of clonotype sharing between individuals. Leukapheresis yielded between about 0.85 and 10 billion PBMCs per donor. To increase sequencing depth and limit assay-specific biases, different laboratories used diverse techniques to prepare libraries and sequence TCR repertoires. For each donor, three plates each were used for CD4 naive and CD4 memory, two plates were used for CD8 naive, and one plate was used for CD8 memory.

The cysteine opens and the phenylalanine closes a CDR3 of 13 amino acids. The kept DNA is CDR3 alone, 39 bases in frame from the first base. For CDR1 and CDR2, the germline V gene lists MNHNS and SASEGT. V is reduced by 3 bases and J by 3 bases, leaving a spacing of 6 bases between them. To note about this clone: Its antigen remains unidentified. Per-base qualities were not stored, and no clone one base away is much larger.

TCR CDR3 regions were amplified from genomic DNA by multiplex PCR using the deep immunoSEQ assay. For each cell subset, the extracted genomic DNA was distributed evenly across all wells of several immunoSEQ 96-well plates, and each plate served as one replicate. For sorted subsets, around 200 ng genomic DNA, equal to some 28,000 T cell genomes, was loaded into each replicate PCR. Purified libraries were quantified with a Qubit 3.0 fluorometer, sized on a Bioanalyzer 2100, and re-quantified with the KAPA Library Quantification kit. Every immunoSEQ 96-well plate was sequenced on a dedicated single-read 150-cycle Illumina NextSeq 550 flow cell. As for the original processing: Because the immunoSEQ output held only junctional sequences and lacked quality scores, the filtering could not match the filtering applied to full-length reads. To assign V/J genes and CDR3, sequences were annotated against IMGT germline references using PyIR, a Python wrapper for IgBLAST v1.9. Reads were filtered out if the reads had weak V/J assignments (E-value above 1e-6), no CDR3, stop codons, out-of-frame junctions, or ambiguous translated residues. V3J clonotypes were defined by identical inferred V gene, J gene, and CDR3 amino acid sequence. Percentage overlap between repertoires was calculated by dividing the number of shared unique clonotypes by the size of the smaller repertoire. Three approaches were used to assess repertoire richness: RTK rarefaction, the Chao1 estimator, and Recon v2.1 estimates of unobserved clonotypes. Generation probabilities for all TCRbeta clonotypes obtained by the gDNA method from a handful of donors were computed using OLGA. TCRdb retrieved this table from immuneACCESS and kept in-frame rearrangements only. Not all clones are present; in checked studies, unresolved V genes account for under half, and no reason is known for the remainder. V and J calls and clone size are copied from that table; D and trimming were computed from the DNA. The sample table lists over a million clones, about 76% of them with a count of one. The ten most abundant clones make up approximately 1.3% of the sample.

The donors were healthy, HIV-negative adults with no recently reported acute infections or vaccinations. Only Caucasian adults living in Nashville, Tennessee, USA were represented among the donors. Magnetic negative selection was used to enrich CD4+ T cells, after which naive cells were positively selected on CD45RA and the negative fraction became the memory subset. Blood was obtained by leukapheresis, after which PBMCs were separated by Ficoll-Histopaque density gradient centrifugation and cryopreserved in liquid nitrogen vapor phase. Analytical flow cytometry was used to check the purity and quantity of each magnetically sorted T cell population. From each sorted fraction, genomic DNA was isolated and quantified by UV absorbance on a Nanodrop 2000c. What the authors observed across the whole study: Incomplete sequencing was indicated by rarefaction of sorted-subset datasets, despite the large sequencing depth. Naive subsets generally had larger estimated clonotype richness than memory subsets did. Because the study included only a small number of donors, the genetic and exposure-history diversity represented was limited. When several donors were compared, the shared fraction of clonotypes was about 5.4% for naive CD4, less than 4% for naive CD8, more than 2% for memory CD4, and 0.3% to 0.5% for memory CD8. Compared with non-shared clonotypes, the clonotypes found in all four sorted-subset donors had higher generation probabilities. Sampling was restricted to blood, and TCR repertoires in tissues likely differ from the TCR repertoires found in blood. Pairwise subsampling indicated that sequencing depth was expected to affect the degree of clonotype sharing among donors.

The clonotype originates from a man aged 18 to 30 in good health. The rearrangement combines TRBV6-1 with TRBJ1-3, and possibly TRBD1, on 5 matching bases. The material sequenced was memory CD4+ T cells sorted from blood. The label giving this sample's cell subset or site can be read as: CD45RA-negative fraction. The CDR3 in this case is CASSETDGNTIYF. The nucleotide sequence reads TGTGCCAGCAGTGAGACAGATGGAAACACCATATATTTT.